The present T cell receptor (beta chain) was sequenced within a study of regulatory T cells in long-lasting Graves disease. Findings of the study overall: The study found TRBV28, TRBJ1-2 and TRBJ2-5 favored in persistent disease. Whereas about 870 public clonotypes were shared by new patients, persistent patients shared more, at some 3,000.

Arm-PCR of CDR3 regions and iRepertoire HTBI primers were the basis on which TCR beta libraries were built. Original methodology: From all samples, identification returned 12 to 15 TRBJ and under 75 TRBV segments. TCRdb processed the multiplex PCR reads anew with MiXCR; each CDR3 protein has one entry. The V and J calls were not made by the authors but by TCRdb's processing. The table shows around 450,000 distinct CDR3 sequences, with roughly a fifth occurring only once. Time point described: persistent/refractory GD, antithyroid drugs over 5 years with positive TRAb. RNA from PBMCs was the source of the TCR library. Recruitment took place at an endocrinology department in Xi'an, China. V was cut by 2 bases and J by 5 bases, with 12 bases left in between. Germline V gene lookup returns CDR1 MNHEY and CDR2 SVGAGI. The CDR3 runs to 14 residues. Many counts were recorded for this clonotype. Antigen specificity is unknown.

This material consisted of peripheral blood mononuclear cells (PBMCs), taken when the disease was refractory, from a patient treated with antithyroid drugs. This rearrangement joins TRBV6-5 to TRBJ2-5; D perhaps matches TRBD2 (5 bases). This TCR was sampled from a female donor with Graves disease. Here the CDR3 reads CASSYTRRGETQYF. The CDR3 DNA follows: TGTGCCAGCAGTTACACCCGAAGAGGGGAGACCCAGTACTTC.